Listed below are T cell receptor beta chains from one sample, sequenced in a study of T cells after yellow fever vaccination. TCRdb recomputed calls from the 5' RACE reads with MiXCR, one row per CDR3 protein. The sample holds roughly 320,000 distinct CDR3 sequences, about 10% seen once. The source was CD4+ T cells sorted from PBMCs, collected 45 days after the yellow fever booster vaccination. The receptors were sampled from a young man who received the YFV17D yellow fever vaccine. The CDR3 runs from the conserved cysteine through the conserved F or W. Fields, in order: clone size, J gene, V gene, D gene, CDR3 protein, CDR3 DNA. The D gene is left open where the match is weak. The listing skips clone size in some rows; elsewhere it reads once, few, many or a size class.

>few|TRBJ2-3|TRBV5-1|-
CASSFGGTGLTDTQYF
TGCGCCAGCAGCTTTGGAGGTACGGGATTAACAGATACGCAGTATTTT
>many|TRBJ1-1|TRBV4-1|-
CASSRSDRMNTEAFF
TGCGCCAGCAGCCGCTCGGACAGAATGAACACTGAAGCTTTCTTT
>-|TRBJ1-1|TRBV12-3/TRBV12-4|TRBD1
CASSPGQAWNTEAFF
TGTGCCAGCAGTCCGGGACAGGCCTGGAACACTGAAGCTTTCTTT
>-|TRBJ2-7|TRBV5-6|-
CASSLGGEGPYEQYF
TGTGCCAGCAGCTTGGGAGGCGAGGGACCCTACGAGCAGTACTTC
>-|TRBJ2-3|TRBV24-1|-
CATSDLPNRGGDTQYF
TGTGCCACCAGTGATTTGCCGAATAGAGGGGGGGATACGCAGTATTTT
>-|TRBJ1-2|TRBV7-2|-
CASSFVTGPTEYGYTF
TGTGCCAGCAGCTTCGTAACGGGGCCCACTGAGTATGGCTACACCTTC
>few|TRBJ1-1|TRBV7-2|-
CASSFWGGGTEAFF
TGTGCCAGCAGCTTCTGGGGTGGCGGCACTGAAGCTTTCTTT
>-|TRBJ2-5|TRBV12-3/TRBV12-4|-
CASSLATTGQETQYF
TGTGCCAGCAGTTTAGCGACGACAGGCCAAGAGACCCAGTACTTC
>-|TRBJ1-6|TRBV7-2|TRBD1
CASSPLTGSKTLHF
TGTGCCAGCAGCCCACTGACAGGGTCTAAGACCCTCCACTTT
>-|TRBJ1-5|TRBV20-1|-
CSAEGGGGQPQHF
TGCAGTGCTGAGGGGGGCGGTGGGCAGCCCCAGCATTTT
>few|TRBJ2-3|TRBV4-1|-
CASSRLGLGTDTQYF
TGCGCCAGCAGCCGACTAGGCTTGGGCACAGATACGCAGTATTTT
>-|TRBJ2-4|TRBV6-5|TRBD2
CASSRGLADIQYF
TGTGCCAGCAGTCGGGGACTAGCCGACATTCAGTACTTC
>few|TRBJ2-5|TRBV20-1|TRBD2
CSASGGAPETQYF
TGCAGTGCTAGCGGGGGGGCCCCAGAGACCCAGTACTTC
>-|TRBJ2-7|TRBV2|TRBD1
CASSEETGGAGEQYF
TGTGCCAGCAGTGAGGAGACAGGGGGCGCGGGGGAGCAGTACTTC